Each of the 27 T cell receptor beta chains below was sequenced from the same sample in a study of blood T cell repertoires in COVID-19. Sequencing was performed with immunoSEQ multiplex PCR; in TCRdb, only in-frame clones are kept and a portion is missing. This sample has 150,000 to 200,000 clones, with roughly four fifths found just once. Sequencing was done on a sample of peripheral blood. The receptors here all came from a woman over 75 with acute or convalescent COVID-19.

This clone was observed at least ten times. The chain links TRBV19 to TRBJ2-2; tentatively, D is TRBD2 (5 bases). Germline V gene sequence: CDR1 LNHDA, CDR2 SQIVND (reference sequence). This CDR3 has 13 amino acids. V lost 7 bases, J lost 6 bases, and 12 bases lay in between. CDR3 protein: CASTSSEAGELFF. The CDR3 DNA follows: TGTGCCAGTACTTCCTCGGAGGCCGGGGAGCTGTTTTTT.

The CDR3 bases are TGTGCCAGCAGCCTACAGATTAGCAATCAGCCCCAGCATTTT. This sequence encodes CASSLQISNQPQHF. The rearrangement joins TRBV6-5 to TRBJ1-5; no clear D. Trimming took off 6 bases at V and 0 bases at J, with 9 bases between the two ends. The length of the CDR3 is 14 residues. Per germline, CDR1 MNHEY and CDR2 SVGAGI.

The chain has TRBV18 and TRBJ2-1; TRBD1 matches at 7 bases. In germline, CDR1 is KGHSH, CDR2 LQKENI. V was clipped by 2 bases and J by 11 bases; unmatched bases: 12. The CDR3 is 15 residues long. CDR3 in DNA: TGTGCCAGCTCACCAGAGACAGGGAAGACCCAACAGCAGTTCTTC. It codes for CASSPETGKTQQQFF.

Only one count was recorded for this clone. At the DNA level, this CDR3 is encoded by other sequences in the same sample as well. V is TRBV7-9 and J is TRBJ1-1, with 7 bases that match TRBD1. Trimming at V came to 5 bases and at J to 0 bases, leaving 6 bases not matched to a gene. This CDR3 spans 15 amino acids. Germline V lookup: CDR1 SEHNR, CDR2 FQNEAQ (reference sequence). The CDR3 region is CASSARQGLNTEAFF. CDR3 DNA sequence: TGTGCCAGCAGCGCCCGACAGGGTCTGAACACTGAAGCTTTCTTT. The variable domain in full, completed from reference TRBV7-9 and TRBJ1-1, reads DTGVSQNPRHKITKRGQNVTFRCDPISEHNRLYWYRQTLGQGPEFLTYFQNEAQLEKSRLLSDRFSAERPKGSFSTLEIQRTEQGDSAMYLCASSARQGLNTEAFFGQGTRLTVV.

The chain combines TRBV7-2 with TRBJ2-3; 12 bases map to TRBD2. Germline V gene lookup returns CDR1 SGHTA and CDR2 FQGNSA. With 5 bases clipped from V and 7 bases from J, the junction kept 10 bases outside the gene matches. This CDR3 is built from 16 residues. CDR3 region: CASSGRTSGGIHTQYF. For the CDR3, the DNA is TGTGCCAGCAGCGGCCGAACTAGCGGGGGGATACATACGCAGTATTTT.

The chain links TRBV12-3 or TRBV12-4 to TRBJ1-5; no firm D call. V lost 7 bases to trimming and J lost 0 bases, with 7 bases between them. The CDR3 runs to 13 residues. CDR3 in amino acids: CASTGYSNQPQHF. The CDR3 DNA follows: TGTGCCAGCACGGGTTATAGCAATCAGCCCCAGCATTTT.

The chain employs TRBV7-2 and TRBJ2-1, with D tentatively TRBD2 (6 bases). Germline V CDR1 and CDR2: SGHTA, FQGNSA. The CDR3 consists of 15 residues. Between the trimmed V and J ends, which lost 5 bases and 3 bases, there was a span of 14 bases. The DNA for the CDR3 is TGTGCCAGCAGCCTCCGGGGGTCCAACTACAATGAGCAGTTCTTC. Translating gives CASSLRGSNYNEQFF.

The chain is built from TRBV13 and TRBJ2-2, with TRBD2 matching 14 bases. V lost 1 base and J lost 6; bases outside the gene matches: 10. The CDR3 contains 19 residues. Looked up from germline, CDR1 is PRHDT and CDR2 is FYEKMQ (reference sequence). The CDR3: CASSLDGTSGSRIPGELFF. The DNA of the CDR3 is TGTGCCAGCAGCTTAGATGGGACTAGCGGGAGTAGGATTCCCGGGGAGCTGTTTTTT.

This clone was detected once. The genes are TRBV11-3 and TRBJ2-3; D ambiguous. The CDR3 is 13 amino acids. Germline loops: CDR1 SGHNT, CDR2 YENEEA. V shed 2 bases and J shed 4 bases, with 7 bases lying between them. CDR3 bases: TGTGCCAGCAGCTTATCCCCAGCAGATACGCAGTATTTT. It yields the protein CASSLSPADTQYF.

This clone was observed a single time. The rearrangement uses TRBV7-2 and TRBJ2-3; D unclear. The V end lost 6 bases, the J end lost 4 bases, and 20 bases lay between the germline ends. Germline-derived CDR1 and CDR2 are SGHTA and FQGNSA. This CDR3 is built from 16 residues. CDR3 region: CASSRFRGRLSDTQYF. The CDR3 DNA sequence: TGTGCCAGCAGTCGCTTTAGAGGCAGACTCTCAGATACGCAGTATTTT.

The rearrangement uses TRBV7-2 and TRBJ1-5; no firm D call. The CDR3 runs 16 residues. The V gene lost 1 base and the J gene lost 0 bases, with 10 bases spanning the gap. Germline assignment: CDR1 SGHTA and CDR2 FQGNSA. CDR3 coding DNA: TGTGCCAGCAGCTTAGAAGGCGGTCATAGCAATCAGCCCCAGCATTTT. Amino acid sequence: CASSLEGGHSNQPQHF.

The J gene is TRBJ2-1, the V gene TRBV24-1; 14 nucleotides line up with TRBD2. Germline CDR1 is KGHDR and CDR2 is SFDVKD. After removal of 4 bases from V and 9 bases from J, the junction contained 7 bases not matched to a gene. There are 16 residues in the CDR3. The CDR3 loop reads CATSEGTSGRVIEQFF. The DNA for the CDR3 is TGTGCCACCAGTGAAGGGACTAGCGGGAGAGTGATTGAGCAGTTCTTC.

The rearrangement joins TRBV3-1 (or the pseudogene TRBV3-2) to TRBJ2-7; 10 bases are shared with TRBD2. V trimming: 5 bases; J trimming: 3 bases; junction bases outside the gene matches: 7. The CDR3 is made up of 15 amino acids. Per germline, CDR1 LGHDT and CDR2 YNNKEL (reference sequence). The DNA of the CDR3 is TGTGCCAGCAGCGACTTAGCGGGAGGCCTCTACGAGCAGTACTTC. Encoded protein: CASSDLAGGLYEQYF.

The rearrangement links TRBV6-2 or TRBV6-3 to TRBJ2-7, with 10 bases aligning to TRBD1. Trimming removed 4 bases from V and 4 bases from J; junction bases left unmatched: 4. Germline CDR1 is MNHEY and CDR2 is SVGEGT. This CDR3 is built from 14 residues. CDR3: CASSSPGQGYEQYF. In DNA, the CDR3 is TGTGCCAGCAGTTCCCCGGGACAGGGGTACGAGCAGTACTTC.

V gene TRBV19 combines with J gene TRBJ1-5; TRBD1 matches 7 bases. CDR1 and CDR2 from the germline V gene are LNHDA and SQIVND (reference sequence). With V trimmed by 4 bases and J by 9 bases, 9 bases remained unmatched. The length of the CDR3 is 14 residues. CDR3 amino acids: CASSTLTGVAPQHF. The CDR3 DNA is TGTGCCAGTAGTACCCTAACAGGGGTGGCGCCCCAGCATTTT. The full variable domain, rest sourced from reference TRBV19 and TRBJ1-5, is DGGITQSPKYLFRKEGQNVTLSCEQNLNHDAMYWYRQDPGQGLRLIYYSQIVNDFQKGDIAEGYSVSREKKESFPLTVTSAQKNPTAFYLCASSTLTGVAPQHFGDGTRLSIL.

This CDR3 is CASSQGGAGTGVNGELFF. The DNA for the CDR3 is TGCGCCAGCAGCCAAGGTGGGGCCGGGACAGGGGTGAACGGGGAGCTGTTTTTT. This chain connects TRBV4-3 to TRBJ2-2, with 10 bases identical to TRBD1. The germline V gene has CDR1 LGHNA and CDR2 YSLEER. V lost 1 base and J lost 7; bases outside the gene matches: 12. This CDR3 is built from 18 residues.

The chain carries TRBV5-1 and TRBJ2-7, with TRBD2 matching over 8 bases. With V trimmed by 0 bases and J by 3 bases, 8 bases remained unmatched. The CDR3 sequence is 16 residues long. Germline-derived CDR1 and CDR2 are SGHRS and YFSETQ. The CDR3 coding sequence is TGCGCCAGCAGCTTGGGGAACCCGAGCGGGAGCTACGAGCAGTACTTC. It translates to CASSLGNPSGSYEQYF.

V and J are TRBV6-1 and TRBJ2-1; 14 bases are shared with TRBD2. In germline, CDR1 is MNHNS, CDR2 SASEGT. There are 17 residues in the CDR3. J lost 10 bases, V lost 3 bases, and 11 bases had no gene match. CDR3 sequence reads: CASSDWGTSGRGKEQFF. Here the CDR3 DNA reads TGTGCCAGCAGTGACTGGGGGACTAGCGGGAGAGGAAAGGAGCAGTTCTTC.

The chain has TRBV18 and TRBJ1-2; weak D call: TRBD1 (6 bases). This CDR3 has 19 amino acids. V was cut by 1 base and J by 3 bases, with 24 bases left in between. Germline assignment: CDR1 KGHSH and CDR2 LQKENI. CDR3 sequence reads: CASSPQMHRAQARDYGYTF. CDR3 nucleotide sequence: TGTGCCAGCTCACCACAGATGCACAGGGCTCAAGCCAGGGACTATGGCTACACCTTC. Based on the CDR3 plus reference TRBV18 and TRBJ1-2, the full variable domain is NAGVMQNPRHLVRRRGQEARLRCSPMKGHSHVYWYRQLPEEGLKFMVYLQKENIIDESGMPKERFSAEFPKEGPSILRIQQVVRGDSAAYFCASSPQMHRAQARDYGYTFGSGTRLTVV.

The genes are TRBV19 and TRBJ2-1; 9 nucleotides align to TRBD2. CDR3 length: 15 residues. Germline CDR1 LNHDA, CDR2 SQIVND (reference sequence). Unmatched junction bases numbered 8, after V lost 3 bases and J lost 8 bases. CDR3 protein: CASSIPGLARDEQFF. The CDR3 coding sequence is TGTGCCAGTAGTATCCCGGGACTAGCCCGAGATGAGCAGTTCTTC.

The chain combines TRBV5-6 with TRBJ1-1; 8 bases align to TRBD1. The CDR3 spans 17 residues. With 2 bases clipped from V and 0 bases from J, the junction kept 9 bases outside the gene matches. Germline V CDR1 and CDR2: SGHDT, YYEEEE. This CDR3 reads CASSLGTGKTMNTEAFF. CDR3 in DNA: TGTGCCAGCAGCTTAGGGACAGGAAAAACCATGAACACTGAAGCTTTCTTT.

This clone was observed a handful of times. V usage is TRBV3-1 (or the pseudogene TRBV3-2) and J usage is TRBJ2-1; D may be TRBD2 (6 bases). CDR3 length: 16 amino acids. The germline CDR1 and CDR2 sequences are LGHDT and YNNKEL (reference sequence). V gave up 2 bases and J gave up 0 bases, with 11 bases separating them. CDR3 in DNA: TGTGCCAGCAGCCAATGGGGGGTAAGCTCCTACAATGAGCAGTTCTTC. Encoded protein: CASSQWGVSSYNEQFF.

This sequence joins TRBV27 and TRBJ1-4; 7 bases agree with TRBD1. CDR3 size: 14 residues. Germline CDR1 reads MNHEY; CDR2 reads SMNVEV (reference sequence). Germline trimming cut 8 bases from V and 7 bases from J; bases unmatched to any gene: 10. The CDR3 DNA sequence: TGTGCCAGCGCTCCGGGGACAGATGGTGAAAAACTGTTTTTT. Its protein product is CASAPGTDGEKLFF. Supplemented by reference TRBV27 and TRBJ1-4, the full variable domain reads EAQVTQNPRYLITVTGKKLTVTCSQNMNHEYMSWYRQDPGLGLRQIYYSMNVEVTDKGDVPEGYKVSRKEKRNFPLILESPSPNQTSLYFCASAPGTDGEKLFFGSGTQLSVL.

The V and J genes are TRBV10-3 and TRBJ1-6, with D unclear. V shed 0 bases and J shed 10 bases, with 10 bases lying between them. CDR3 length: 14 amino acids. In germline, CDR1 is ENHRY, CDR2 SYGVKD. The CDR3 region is CAISESGGRSPLHF. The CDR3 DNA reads TGTGCCATCAGTGAGTCGGGAGGACGATCACCCCTCCACTTT.

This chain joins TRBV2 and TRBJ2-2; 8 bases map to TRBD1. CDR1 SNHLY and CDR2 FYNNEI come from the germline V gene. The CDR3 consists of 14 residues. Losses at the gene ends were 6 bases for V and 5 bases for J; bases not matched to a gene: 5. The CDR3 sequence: CASRLQGATGELFF. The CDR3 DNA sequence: TGTGCCAGCAGACTGCAGGGGGCAACCGGGGAGCTGTTTTTT.

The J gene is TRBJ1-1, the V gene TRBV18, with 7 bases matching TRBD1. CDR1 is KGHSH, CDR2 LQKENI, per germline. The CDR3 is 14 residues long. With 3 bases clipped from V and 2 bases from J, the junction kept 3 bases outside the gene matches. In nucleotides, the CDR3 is TGTGCCAGCTCACCGACAGGGAAAAACACTGAAGCTTTCTTT. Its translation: CASSPTGKNTEAFF.

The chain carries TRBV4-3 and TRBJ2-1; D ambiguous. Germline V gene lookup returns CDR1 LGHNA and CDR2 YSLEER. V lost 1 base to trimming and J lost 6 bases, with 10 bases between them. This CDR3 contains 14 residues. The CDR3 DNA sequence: TGCGCCAGCAGCCAAGGTGACTTACGCAATGAGCAGTTCTTC. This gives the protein CASSQGDLRNEQFF.